One sample yielded the 15 T cell receptor beta chains listed below, sequenced in a study of cytomegalovirus exposure and HLA in healthy donors. PCR employed 60 Vbeta and 13 Jbeta primers. Repertoires were generated with immunoSEQ multiplex PCR, while TCRdb's copy carries only in-frame clones and drops some. In total, the table holds under 200,000 clones. Sample: PBMCs. All receptors derive from a woman under 30 in good health and CMV-seropositive.

This chain uses TRBV29-1 with TRBJ2-4, with 7 bases lining up with TRBD1. The V segment lost 4 bases and the J segment 0 bases; nucleotides outside the gene matches: 9. This CDR3 has 16 residues. Germline V gene lookup returns CDR1 SQVTM and CDR2 ANQGSEA. CDR3 sequence (DNA): TGCAGCGTTGGGGGCGACAGGGCAAAAGCCAAAAACATTCAGTACTTC. Its translation is CSVGGDRAKAKNIQYF.

The J gene is TRBJ1-5, the V gene TRBV18; the match to TRBD1 covers 7 bases. Germline trimming cut 3 bases from V and 3 bases from J; bases unmatched to any gene: 2. There are 14 residues in the CDR3. Germline assignment: CDR1 KGHSH and CDR2 LQKENI. The CDR3 sequence is CASSPGTDNQPQHF. In DNA, the CDR3 is TGTGCCAGCTCACCGGGGACAGACAATCAGCCCCAGCATTTT.

This chain joins TRBV7-3 and TRBJ2-5, with a possible D match to TRBD1 (6 bases). There are 15 residues in the CDR3. In germline, CDR1 is SGHTA, CDR2 FQGTGA. Trimming stripped 2 bases from V and 3 bases from J, with 13 bases between. The CDR3 sequence: CASSLYQGRKETQYF. The CDR3 DNA follows: TGTGCCAGCAGCTTATATCAGGGGCGGAAAGAGACCCAGTACTTC.

V and J are TRBV7-9 and TRBJ2-1; 7 bases line up with TRBD2. V lost 5 bases to trimming and J lost 9 bases; unmatched junction nucleotides: 10. This CDR3 region has 14 residues. Germline-derived CDR1 and CDR2 are SEHNR and FQNEAQ (reference sequence). CDR3: CASSQSREGSEQFF. CDR3 coding DNA: TGTGCCAGCAGCCAATCTAGGGAGGGCAGTGAGCAGTTCTTC.

The chain's CDR3 is CASSEAGGGWTEAFF. The CDR3 DNA reads TGTGCCAGCAGTGAAGCCGGGGGGGGCTGGACTGAAGCTTTCTTT. J is TRBJ1-1 and V is TRBV6-1, with D possibly TRBD1 on 6 matching bases. The CDR3 extends over 15 amino acids. The V end was cut by 0 bases, the J end by 5 bases, with 13 bases between. CDR1 MNHNS and CDR2 SASEGT come from the germline V gene.

This chain connects TRBV5-1 to TRBJ1-2, with TRBD1 matching 10 bases. The CDR3 totals 14 residues. The V and J ends lost 3 bases and 5 bases, in that order; junction bases with no gene match: 4. Germline CDR1 is SGHRS and CDR2 is YFSETQ. The CDR3 DNA reads TGCGCCAGCAGCTCAGGGGACAGGGGTTATGGCTACACCTTC. This gives the protein CASSSGDRGYGYTF.

The chain is built from TRBV5-4 and TRBJ1-3, with 7 nucleotides matching TRBD1. V lost 4 bases and J lost 4; bases outside the gene matches: 14. This CDR3 is built from 17 residues. CDR1 is SGHNT and CDR2 is YYREEE in the germline V gene (reference sequence). The CDR3: CASSPMTGPGGGNTIYF. CDR3 in DNA: TGTGCCAGCAGCCCGATGACAGGGCCAGGCGGGGGAAACACCATATATTTT. Filled out from reference TRBV5-4 and TRBJ1-3, the complete variable domain reads ETGVTQSPTHLIKTRGQQVTLRCSSQSGHNTVSWYQQALGQGPQFIFQYYREEENGRGNFPPRFSGLQFPNYSSELNVNALELDDSALYLCASSPMTGPGGGNTIYFGEGSWLTVV.

A word on this clone: Other DNA sequences in this specimen translate into the identical CDR3. The gene calls are TRBV6-5 and TRBJ1-2, with D perhaps TRBD1 (5 bases). CDR3 size: 14 residues. V lost 2 bases to trimming and J lost 2 bases, with 9 bases between them. Germline CDR1 MNHEY, CDR2 SVGAGI. CDR3 DNA: TGTGCCAGCAGTTACGGCGGGGGGAACTATGGCTACACCTTC. Residues: CASSYGGGNYGYTF.

The chain joins TRBV4-2 to TRBJ2-3; D unclear. Germline CDR1 is LGHNA and CDR2 is YNFKEQ. The CDR3 length is 15 residues. The V and J ends lost 1 base and 0 bases respectively, with 8 bases between them. CDR3: CASSQGLTSTDTQYF. The CDR3 bases are TGTGCCAGCAGCCAAGGACTGACTAGCACAGATACGCAGTATTTT.

V gene TRBV15 combines with J gene TRBJ1-4; D unresolved. The germline V and J ends were trimmed by 0 bases and 0 bases, with 8 bases remaining between them. The CDR3 covers 16 residues. Looked up from germline, CDR1 is LNHNV and CDR2 is YYDKDF (reference sequence). CDR3 sequence reads: CATSRESGATNEKLFF. The CDR3, as DNA: TGTGCCACCAGCAGAGAATCCGGGGCAACTAATGAAAAACTGTTTTTT.

The chain joins TRBV5-6 to TRBJ2-7; no firm D call. The CDR3 extends over 13 amino acids. Germline CDR1 is SGHDT and CDR2 is YYEEEE. V was trimmed by 4 bases and J by 3 bases, leaving 11 bases between them. The CDR3 nucleotides are TGTGCCAGCAGCGAGTCTCCGCGCTACGAGCAGTACTTC. Protein product: CASSESPRYEQYF. Drawing the rest from reference TRBV5-6 and TRBJ2-7, the complete variable domain is DAGVTQSPTHLIKTRGQQVTLRCSPKSGHDTVSWYQQALGQGPQFIFQYYEEEERQRGNFPDRFSGHQFPNYSSELNVNALLLGDSALYLCASSESPRYEQYFGPGTRLTVT.

The V and J genes are TRBV19 and TRBJ1-2; D might be TRBD1 (6 bases). V lost 8 bases, J lost 4 bases, and 14 bases lay in between. The CDR3 sequence is 13 residues long. Per germline, CDR1 LNHDA and CDR2 SQIVND (reference sequence). CDR3 in DNA: TGTGCCAGTTCGCAGGGGCCGTCCTATGGCTACACCTTC. This encodes CASSQGPSYGYTF.

This chain links TRBV11-3 with TRBJ2-3; D is perhaps TRBD2 (6 bases). The CDR3 extends over 17 amino acids. Germline-derived CDR1 and CDR2 are SGHNT and YENEEA. Trimming shortened V by 1 base and J by 1 base, and 15 bases separated the two germline ends. The CDR3 DNA is TGTGCCAGCAGCTTAGCCAGGCGGGATACCGGCACAGATACGCAGTATTTT. Translated: CASSLARRDTGTDTQYF.

The rearrangement uses TRBV28 and TRBJ2-1, with D perhaps TRBD2 (6 bases). V was trimmed by 5 bases and J by 0 bases, leaving 14 bases between them. Germline assignment: CDR1 MDHEN and CDR2 SYDVKM. This CDR3 contains 16 residues. The CDR3, as DNA: TGTGCCAGCAGTCCCCTCCGGGGGAGCTCCTACAATGAGCAGTTCTTC. Protein sequence: CASSPLRGSSYNEQFF.

The chain has TRBV7-9 and TRBJ1-2; D is undetermined. The germline CDR1 and CDR2 sequences are SEHNR and FQNEAQ (reference sequence). The CDR3 contains 14 residues. Trimming stripped 5 bases from V and 5 bases from J, with 15 bases between. CDR3 in amino acids: CASSTGVRGYGYTF. The CDR3 nucleotides read TGTGCCAGCAGCACCGGTGTACGAGGGTATGGCTACACCTTC.